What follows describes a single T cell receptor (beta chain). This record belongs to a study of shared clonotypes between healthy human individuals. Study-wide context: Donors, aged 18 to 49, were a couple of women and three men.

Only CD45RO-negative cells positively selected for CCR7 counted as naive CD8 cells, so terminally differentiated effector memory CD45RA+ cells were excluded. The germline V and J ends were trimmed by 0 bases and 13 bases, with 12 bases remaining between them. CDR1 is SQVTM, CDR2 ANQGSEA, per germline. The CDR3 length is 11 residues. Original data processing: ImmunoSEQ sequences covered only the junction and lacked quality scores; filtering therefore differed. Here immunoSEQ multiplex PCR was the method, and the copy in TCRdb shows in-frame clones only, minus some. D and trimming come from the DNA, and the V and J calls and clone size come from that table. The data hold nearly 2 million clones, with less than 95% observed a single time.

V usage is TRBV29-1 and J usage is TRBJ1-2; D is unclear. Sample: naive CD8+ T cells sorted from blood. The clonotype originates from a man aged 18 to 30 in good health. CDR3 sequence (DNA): TGCAGCGTTGAAGACGGACCGTTCTGCACCTTC. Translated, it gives CSVEDGPFCTF.